This TCR beta chain was identified during a study of T cells in Graves' hyperthyroidism and ophthalmopathy. Findings and limits, study-wide: Most clonotypes expanded in the thyroid (above 0.001) were also present in blood.

V dropped 4 bases and J dropped 0 bases, with 12 bases sitting between them. CDR3 size: 15 residues. At least ten counts were recorded for this clonotype. The antigen is undetermined. The source material, RNA transcripts, was used to amplify TCR beta CDR3 regions. RT-PCR in the first round (using the HTBI primer set) targeted the TCR CDR3. In TCRdb, the multiplex PCR reads were re-called with MiXCR into one record per CDR3 protein. The sample holds 400,000 to 550,000 distinct CDR3 sequences, under 15% seen once. The TCR originated in a woman aged 18-29 years with Graves' hyperthyroidism. This chain connects TRBV12-3 or TRBV12-4 to TRBJ1-2; D unresolved. The sequencing input was blood. The CDR3 is CASSWAYGANYGYTF. CDR3 DNA sequence: TGTGCCAGCAGTTGGGCCTACGGGGCTAACTATGGCTACACCTTC.